This T cell receptor (beta chain) came from a study of T cell responses to AZD1222 COVID-19 vaccine. Study conclusions and caveats: Only a handful of individuals given AZD1222 were seropositive at baseline. At 160-218 and 743-854, vaccine-associated CD4 TCRs were dominant, and they spanned spike. Females outnumbered males among donors, who were mostly white British; clonal diversity was possibly underestimated.

Trimming stripped 2 bases from V and 8 bases from J, with 15 bases between. The CDR3 is made up of 15 amino acids. Germline V gives CDR1 KGHSH, CDR2 LQKENI. Here immunoSEQ multiplex PCR was the method, and the copy in TCRdb shows in-frame clones only, minus some. Of 80,000 to 90,000 clones listed, 90% to 95% are singletons. Regarding this clone: The antigen is unknown.

Sequencing used peripheral blood, obtained on day 0 of AZD1222 vaccination. This sequence was found in an adult in good health. The chain uses TRBV18 and TRBJ1-4, with D possibly matching TRBD1 (5 bases). The CDR3 nucleotides are TGTGCCAGCTCACCAGGGGAATTGAGACAGGAAAAACTGTTTTTT. This gives the protein CASSPGELRQEKLFF.